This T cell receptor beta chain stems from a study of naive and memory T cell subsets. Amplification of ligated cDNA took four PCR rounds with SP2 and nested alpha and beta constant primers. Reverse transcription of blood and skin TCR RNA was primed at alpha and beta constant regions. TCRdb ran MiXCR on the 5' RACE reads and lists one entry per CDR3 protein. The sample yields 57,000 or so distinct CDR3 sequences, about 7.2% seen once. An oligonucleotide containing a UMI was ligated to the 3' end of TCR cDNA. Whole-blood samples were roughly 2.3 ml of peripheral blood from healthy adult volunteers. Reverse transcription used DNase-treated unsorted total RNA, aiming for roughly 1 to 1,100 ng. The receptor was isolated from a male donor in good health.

The chain's CDR3 is CASSGPGLAGRQFF. The CDR3 nucleotides are TGCGCCAGCAGCGGACCGGGACTAGCGGGGCGGCAGTTCTTC. The rearrangement joins TRBV5-1 to TRBJ2-1; 13 bases fit TRBD2. After removal of 4 bases from V and 12 bases from J, the junction contained 7 bases not matched to a gene. CDR3 length: 14 residues. In germline, CDR1 is SGHRS, CDR2 YFSETQ.